The entry below gives a single T cell receptor beta chain sequence along with its context. Its antigen is unknown. Stable vitiligo meant no lesion change over the previous 6 months. Patients had to be free of confetti depigmentation, indicating active vitiligo. The source of the sample is a study of resident and recirculating memory T cells in vitiligo. Study overall: Samples were epidermis from two lesional and two nonlesional sites, plus PBMCs.

V gave up 5 bases and J gave up 7 bases; unmatched junction bases: 10. CDR3 length: 15 amino acids. Germline loops: CDR1 MDHEN, CDR2 SYDVKM. Whole-study findings and limits: Clonality differed among vitiligo lesions, with no unique dominant clone.

Generated by immunoSEQ multiplex PCR, the TCRdb table keeps only in-frame clones and is missing some. In the table there are tens of thousands of clones, 90% to 95% of which are singletons. The sequence was collected from a male donor with vitiligo. The chain is built from TRBV28 and TRBJ2-1; the match to TRBD1 covers 8 bases. The specimen was blood. Here the CDR3 DNA reads TGTGCCAGCAGTGAATGGACAGGGATGAGGAATGAGCAGTTCTTC. Its translation: CASSEWTGMRNEQFF.